This T cell receptor beta chain was sequenced in a study of blood T cell repertoires in COVID-19. At the level of the study: From T cells, B-cell-depleted T cells, or PBMCs came the material, which was cDNA or gDNA.

Sequenced by immunoSEQ multiplex PCR; TCRdb stores in-frame clones only, minus some. This table has hundreds of thousands of clones, about 85% appearing once. Individuals aged 18 to 89 years were recruited from roughly 22 US areas. Assignment of participants to cohorts was predicated upon participant-reported clinical history. Germline loops: CDR1 SGHVS, CDR2 FQNEAQ. This CDR3 has 16 residues. Unmatched junction bases numbered 5, after V lost 4 bases and J lost 0 bases. This TCR came from a woman aged 18 to 35 with acute COVID-19. Sequencing was performed on PBMCs or T cells enriched from blood (not recorded which). The V call is TRBV7-8, the J call TRBJ2-5, with TRBD1 identical over 10 bases. The DNA of the CDR3 is TGTGCCAGCAGCTCCACCGGGACAGGGGACCAAGAGACCCAGTACTTC. Translation gives CASSSTGTGDQETQYF. The full variable domain, rest sourced from reference TRBV7-8 and TRBJ2-5, is GAGVSQSPRYKVAKRGQDVALRCDPISGHVSLFWYQQALGQGPEFLTYFQNEAQLDKSGLPSDRFFAERPEGSVSTLKIQRTQQEDSAVYLCASSSTGTGDQETQYFGPGTRLLVL.